This entry lists 29 T cell receptor beta chains sequenced from one sample in a study of T cells in Graves' hyperthyroidism and ophthalmopathy. Using RNA transcripts as the source, TCR beta CDR3 regions were amplified. HTBI primers were used for first-round RT-PCR of the TCR CDR3. TCRdb itself ran the multiplex PCR reads through MiXCR, one entry per CDR3 protein. The sample carries 600,000 to 750,000 distinct CDR3 sequences, approximately 15% recorded once. Sequenced: blood. The receptors originated from a man aged 50-60 years with Graves' hyperthyroidism.

This clonotype was found many times. This chain connects TRBV28 to TRBJ2-1; 7 bases match TRBD2. CDR1 and CDR2 from the germline V gene are MDHEN and SYDVKM. This CDR3 region has 16 residues. The J segment lost 4 bases and the V segment lost 3 bases, leaving 9 bases of the junction unmatched. The CDR3 region is CASSFLAGEIYNEQFF. CDR3 DNA: TGTGCCAGCAGTTTCTTGGCGGGAGAAATTTACAATGAGCAGTTCTTC.

The sample holds a few counts of this clonotype. The chain is built from TRBV14 and TRBJ2-3; 7 nucleotides line up with TRBD2. The germline V gene has CDR1 SGHDN and CDR2 FVKESK. Trimming removed 4 bases from V and 2 bases from J; junction bases left unmatched: 3. This CDR3 comprises 14 residues. CDR3 protein: CASSRDYPTDTQYF. CDR3 sequence (DNA): TGTGCCAGCAGCCGGGACTATCCCACAGATACGCAGTATTTT.

This clonotype has a count of ten or more. The rearrangement links TRBV28 to TRBJ2-5; 10 nucleotides agree with TRBD1. Germline CDR1 reads MDHEN; CDR2 reads SYDVKM. CDR3 size: 16 residues. The junction had 12 bases not matched to a gene; V was cut back by 6 bases and J by 5 bases. The CDR3 DNA is TGTGCCAGCAGCACTCCCGGGACAGGGGTCGGTGAGACCCAGTACTTC. Its translation: CASSTPGTGVGETQYF. The variable domain in full, with the rest retrieved from reference TRBV28 and TRBJ2-5, is DVKVTQSSRYLVKRTGEKVFLECVQDMDHENMFWYRQDPGLGLRLIYFSYDVKMKEKGDIPEGYSVSREKKERFSLILESASTNQTSMYLCASSTPGTGVGETQYFGPGTRLLVL.

This chain connects TRBV6-1 to TRBJ1-6; 7 bases map to TRBD1. J lost 6 bases, V lost 7 bases, and 15 bases had no gene match. The CDR3 consists of 17 residues. Germline V CDR1 and CDR2: MNHNS, SASEGT. The CDR3 loop is CASTTRDSFFRNSPLHF. DNA of the CDR3: TGTGCCAGCACCACCCGGGACAGCTTCTTCCGTAATTCACCCCTCCACTTT.

This clonotype was detected only a few times. CDR3 in DNA: TGCGCCAGCAGCCAAGATCCCGGGGGAGGGAGCGAGCAGTACTTC. This encodes CASSQDPGGGSEQYF. The V and J genes are TRBV4-1 and TRBJ2-7, with TRBD2 matching 7 bases. The ends lost 0 bases at V and 6 bases at J; junction bases unmatched: 8. CDR1 is MGHRA, CDR2 YSYEKL, per germline. The CDR3 length is 15 residues.

This clonotype was observed a few times. This sequence joins TRBV6-2 or TRBV6-3 and TRBJ2-1, with D tentatively TRBD2 (5 bases). V shed 2 bases and J shed 9 bases, with 8 bases lying between them. The germline V gene has CDR1 MNHEY and CDR2 SVGEGT. The CDR3 consists of 12 residues. The CDR3 loop is CASSYGSGEQFF. CDR3 bases: TGTGCCAGCAGTTACGGGAGTGGTGAGCAGTTCTTC.

This clonotype was seen at least ten times. The chain uses TRBV11-2 and TRBJ2-7; D remains ambiguous. Trimming left V 2 bases short and J 1 base short, with 18 bases between. CDR1 is SGHAT, CDR2 FQNNGV, per germline. The CDR3 spans 17 residues. In DNA, the CDR3 is TGTGCCAGCAGCTTACTGCCTCTTACAATTCTTTCCTACGAGCAGTACTTC. Translating it yields CASSLLPLTILSYEQYF.

The table lists this clonotype with many counts. The rearrangement links TRBV7-2 to TRBJ1-2; D might be TRBD1 (5 bases). The CDR3 covers 14 residues. Trimming took 5 bases from V and 2 from J, leaving 12 bases between them. Germline values: CDR1 SGHTA, CDR2 FQGNSA. In DNA, the CDR3 is TGTGCCAGCAGCCTACCAAGGGACAACTATGGCTACACCTTC. Amino acids: CASSLPRDNYGYTF.

This rearrangement joins TRBV20-1 to TRBJ2-3; 7 bases align to TRBD2. The CDR3 covers 14 residues. From germline, CDR1 is DFQATT and CDR2 SNEGSKA (reference sequence). The J segment lost 4 bases and the V segment lost 6 bases, leaving 10 bases of the junction unmatched. The CDR3 DNA is TGCAGTGCGGGAAGGTATAGCGGGCCAGATACGCAGTATTTT. Translating gives CSAGRYSGPDTQYF.

V and J are TRBV20-1 and TRBJ2-5; 7 bases fit TRBD2. V shed 3 bases, J shed 14 bases, and the junction held 12 bases outside the gene matches. Germline V gene sequence: CDR1 DFQATT, CDR2 SNEGSKA (reference sequence). The CDR3 sequence is 12 residues long. This chain's CDR3 is CSASLASGPLYF. DNA of the CDR3: TGCAGTGCTAGTTTGGCTAGCGGTCCCCTCTACTTC.

This clonotype was counted many times. The chain has TRBV12-3 or TRBV12-4 and TRBJ2-1, with TRBD2 identical over 8 bases. V lost 5 bases, J lost 4 bases, and 7 bases stayed unmatched. The CDR3 consists of 15 residues. The CDR3 loop is CASSQREGPYNEQFF. The CDR3 DNA follows: TGTGCCAGCAGTCAACGGGAGGGCCCGTACAATGAGCAGTTCTTC.

This clonotype was picked up many times. V usage is TRBV7-2 and J usage is TRBJ2-3; tentative D call: TRBD1 (6 bases). Per the germline V gene, CDR1 is SGHTA and CDR2 is FQGNSA. Trimming stripped 5 bases from V and 4 bases from J, with 13 bases between. The CDR3 has 14 amino acids. Here the CDR3 DNA reads TGTGCCAGCAGCCCTGACAGGTGGGCAGATACGCAGTATTTT. Protein: CASSPDRWADTQYF.

The chain carries TRBV4-2 and TRBJ2-7, with D possibly matching TRBD2 (6 bases). This CDR3 contains 15 residues. Germline CDR1 reads LGHNA; CDR2 reads YNFKEQ. Trimming took 1 base from V and 3 from J, leaving 13 bases between them. The CDR3 DNA is TGTGCCAGCAGCCAAGGGGTTGCGGGGAGCTACGAGCAGTACTTC. This gives the protein CASSQGVAGSYEQYF.

The CDR3 loop is CAWSSGPTNTEAFF. The CDR3 nucleotides read TGTGCCTGGAGTTCGGGACCGACGAACACTGAAGCTTTCTTT. This rearrangement joins TRBV30 to TRBJ1-1; a possible D gene is TRBD1 (5 bases). This CDR3 is 14 amino acids long. The germline V and J ends were trimmed by 2 bases and 1 base, with 11 bases remaining between them. CDR1 GTSNPN and CDR2 SVGIG come from the germline V gene (reference sequence).

This sequence joins TRBV12-3 or TRBV12-4 and TRBJ2-4; D is tentatively TRBD1 or TRBD2 (5 bases each). This CDR3 has 14 residues. V was shortened by 8 bases and J by 0 bases, with 11 bases between the two germline ends. Here the CDR3 DNA reads TGTGCCAGCGGGGACGGCCTAGCCAAAAACATTCAGTACTTC. Its protein product is CASGDGLAKNIQYF.

There are many counts of this clonotype. The V and J genes are TRBV29-1 and TRBJ2-3; D call uncertain. Germline V lookup: CDR1 SQVTM, CDR2 ANQGSEA. V shed 1 base and J shed 1 base, with 12 bases lying between them. The CDR3 spans 15 residues. CDR3 loop: CSVEVGGLRTDTQYF. In nucleotides, the CDR3 is TGCAGCGTTGAAGTAGGTGGCCTTCGCACAGATACGCAGTATTTT.

This clonotype occurred a few times. The gene calls are TRBV9 and TRBJ1-6, with D tentatively TRBD1 (5 bases). This CDR3 comprises 16 residues. Per germline, CDR1 SGDLS and CDR2 YYNGEE. V was cut by 0 bases and J by 2 bases, with 9 bases left in between. DNA for the CDR3: TGTGCCAGCAGCGTAGGGAGGGACCCCTATAATTCACCCCTCCACTTT. This translates into CASSVGRDPYNSPLHF. Based on the CDR3 plus reference TRBV9 and TRBJ1-6, the full variable domain is DSGVTQTPKHLITATGQRVTLRCSPRSGDLSVYWYQQSLDQGLQFLIQYYNGEERAKGNILERFSAQQFPDLHSELNLSSLELGDSALYFCASSVGRDPYNSPLHFGNGTRLTVT.

This clonotype was seen more than once but under ten times. The J gene is TRBJ2-3, the V gene TRBV29-1; the D is unclear. With 2 bases removed from V and 0 bases from J, the gap between germline ends came to 6 bases. Germline V lookup: CDR1 SQVTM, CDR2 ANQGSEA. This CDR3 region has 13 residues. The CDR3 loop reads CSVELSSTDTQYF. The CDR3 bases are TGCAGCGTTGAACTATCTAGCACAGATACGCAGTATTTT.

This clonotype was recorded at least ten times. Relative to the germline gene, one junction end is altered; a read error may explain this. The chain is built from TRBV12-3 or TRBV12-4 and TRBJ2-7; D gene uncertain. The CDR3 is 12 residues long. For the CDR3, the DNA is TGTGCCAGCAGATTAGGGCTAGAAGAGCAGTACTTC. This translates into CASRLGLEEQYF.

In this sample, this clonotype turned up many times. The genes are TRBV7-9 and TRBJ1-1; 7 bases agree with TRBD1. CDR3 size: 13 residues. V dropped 7 bases and J dropped 6; count of bases not matched to a gene: 8. Germline CDR1 and CDR2: SEHNR and FQNEAQ (reference sequence). The CDR3 DNA reads as TGTGCCAGCAAAGTCCAGGGGGACTCTGAAGCTTTCTTT. Translating it yields CASKVQGDSEAFF.

This clonotype was seen at least ten times. This chain links TRBV11-2 with TRBJ2-7; 7 bases align to TRBD2. Germline V gene sequence: CDR1 SGHAT, CDR2 FQNNGV. J was trimmed by 4 bases and V by 6 bases; bases with no gene match: 12. CDR3 length: 15 residues. CDR3 sequence reads: CASRPTEGGAYEQYF. CDR3 in DNA: TGTGCCAGCAGACCAACGGAGGGAGGGGCGTACGAGCAGTACTTC. The whole variable domain, filled in from reference TRBV11-2 and TRBJ2-7, reads EAGVAQSPRYKIIEKRQSVAFWCNPISGHATLYWYQQILGQGPKLLIQFQNNGVVDDSQLPKDRFSAERLKGVDSTLKIQPAKLEDSAVYLCASRPTEGGAYEQYFGPGTRLTVT.

This clonotype was seen ten or more times. This chain joins TRBV28 and TRBJ1-5; no reliable D call. The CDR3 has 12 amino acids. Germline loops: CDR1 MDHEN, CDR2 SYDVKM. V was shortened by 5 bases and J by 12 bases, with 14 bases between the two germline ends. CDR3 sequence (DNA): TGTGCCAGCAGTACGACGATTCGGGGCCAGCATTTT. Protein: CASSTTIRGQHF.

This clonotype was recorded at least ten times. V usage is TRBV6-2 or TRBV6-3 and J usage is TRBJ1-1; D may be TRBD1 (6 bases). The CDR3 consists of 15 residues. The germline V and J ends were trimmed by 2 bases and 2 bases, with 12 bases remaining between them. CDR1 MNHEY and CDR2 SVGEGT come from the germline V gene. The chain's CDR3 is CASSYHGGYNTEAFF. CDR3 DNA sequence: TGTGCCAGCAGTTACCATGGGGGCTATAACACTGAAGCTTTCTTT.

The CDR3 DNA follows: TGCAGTGCTAGGGGACAGGGGGGCTACAATGAGCAGTTCTTC. It yields the protein CSARGQGGYNEQFF. This chain connects TRBV20-1 to TRBJ2-1, with 11 bases that match TRBD1. The CDR3 has 14 amino acids. The germline gives CDR1 DFQATT, CDR2 SNEGSKA (reference sequence). J gave up 3 bases and V 3 bases, and 1 base lay outside the gene matches.

This clonotype was found a few times. The chain combines TRBV7-9 with TRBJ2-1, with 8 bases lining up with TRBD2. CDR3 length: 15 amino acids. Germline assignment: CDR1 SEHNR and CDR2 FQNEAQ (reference sequence). Losses at the gene ends were 5 bases for V and 9 bases for J; bases not matched to a gene: 12. CDR3 sequence (DNA): TGTGCCAGCAGCCCCCTAAGCGGGAGTCGTGCTGAGCAGTTCTTC. Translation: CASSPLSGSRAEQFF. Based on the CDR3 plus reference TRBV7-9 and TRBJ2-1, the full variable domain is DTGVSQNPRHKITKRGQNVTFRCDPISEHNRLYWYRQTLGQGPEFLTYFQNEAQLEKSRLLSDRFSAERPKGSFSTLEIQRTEQGDSAMYLCASSPLSGSRAEQFFGPGTRLTVL.

The rearrangement uses TRBV7-3 and TRBJ2-1; 9 nucleotides align to TRBD1. Germline V gene lookup returns CDR1 SGHTA and CDR2 FQGTGA. Trimming removed 6 bases from V and 8 bases from J; junction bases left unmatched: 8. CDR3 length equals 14 residues. As DNA, the CDR3 is TGTGCCAGCAGTTCGGGACAGGGTAGCTATGAGCAGTTCTTC. It yields the protein CASSSGQGSYEQFF.

V gene TRBV27 combines with J gene TRBJ1-1, with a weak D call TRBD1 (6 bases). Trimming left V 5 bases short and J 4 bases short, with 14 bases between. This CDR3 contains 14 residues. The germline CDR1 and CDR2 sequences are MNHEY and SMNVEV (reference sequence). CDR3 loop: CASSIIGQTTEAFF. CDR3 in DNA: TGTGCCAGCAGTATCATTGGACAGACCACTGAAGCTTTCTTT.

This clonotype was recorded at least ten times. This chain joins TRBV6-1 and TRBJ2-2; TRBD2 matches 14 bases. This CDR3 is built from 15 residues. Per the germline V gene, CDR1 is MNHNS and CDR2 is SASEGT. V gave up 8 bases and J gave up 5 bases; unmatched junction bases: 4. The CDR3 spells CASPRTSGRTGELFF. CDR3 in DNA: TGTGCCAGCCCTAGGACTAGCGGGAGGACCGGGGAGCTGTTTTTT.

This clonotype occurred a few times. V and J are TRBV7-2 and TRBJ2-1; D ambiguous. The CDR3 has 14 amino acids. V was clipped by 6 bases and J by 3 bases, with 12 bases between them. Germline loops: CDR1 SGHTA, CDR2 FQGNSA. CDR3 bases: TGTGCCAGCAGGACCCAGACCGGCTACAATGAGCAGTTCTTC. Translated: CASRTQTGYNEQFF.